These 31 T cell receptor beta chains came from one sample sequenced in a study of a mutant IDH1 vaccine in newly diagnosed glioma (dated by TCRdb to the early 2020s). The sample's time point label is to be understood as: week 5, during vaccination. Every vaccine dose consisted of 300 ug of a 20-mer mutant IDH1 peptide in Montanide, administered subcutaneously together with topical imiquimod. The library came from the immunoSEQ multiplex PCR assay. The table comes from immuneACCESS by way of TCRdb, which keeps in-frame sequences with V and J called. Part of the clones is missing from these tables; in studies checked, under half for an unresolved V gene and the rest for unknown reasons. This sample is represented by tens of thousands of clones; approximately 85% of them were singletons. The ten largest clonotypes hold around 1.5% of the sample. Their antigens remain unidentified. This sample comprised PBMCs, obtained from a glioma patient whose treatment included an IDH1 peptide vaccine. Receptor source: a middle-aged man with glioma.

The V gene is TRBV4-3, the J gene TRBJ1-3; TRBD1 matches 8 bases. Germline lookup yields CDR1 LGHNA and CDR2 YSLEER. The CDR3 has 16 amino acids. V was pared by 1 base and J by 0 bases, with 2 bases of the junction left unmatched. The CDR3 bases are TGCGCCAGCAGCCAAGGTACAGGGGGCTCTGGAAACACCATATATTTT. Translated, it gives CASSQGTGGSGNTIYF.

The CDR3 nucleotides read TGCGCCAGCAGCTTCCCCTACGAGCAGTACTTC. Its translation: CASSFPYEQYF. The chain combines TRBV5-1 with TRBJ2-7; D not certain. V lost 2 bases to trimming and J lost 2 bases, with 2 bases between them. This CDR3 has 11 residues. Looked up from germline, CDR1 is SGHRS and CDR2 is YFSETQ.

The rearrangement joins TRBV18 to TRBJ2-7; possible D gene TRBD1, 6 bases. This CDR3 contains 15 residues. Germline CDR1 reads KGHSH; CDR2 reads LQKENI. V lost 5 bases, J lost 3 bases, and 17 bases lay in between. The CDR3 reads CASSTGTSPDYEQYF. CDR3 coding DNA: TGTGCCAGCTCAACTGGGACATCTCCTGACTACGAGCAGTACTTC.

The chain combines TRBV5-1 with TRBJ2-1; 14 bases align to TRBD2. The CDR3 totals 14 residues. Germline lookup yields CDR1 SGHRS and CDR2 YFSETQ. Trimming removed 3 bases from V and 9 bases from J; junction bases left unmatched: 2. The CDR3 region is CASSWGLAGAEQFF. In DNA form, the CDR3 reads TGCGCCAGCAGCTGGGGACTAGCGGGAGCTGAGCAGTTCTTC.

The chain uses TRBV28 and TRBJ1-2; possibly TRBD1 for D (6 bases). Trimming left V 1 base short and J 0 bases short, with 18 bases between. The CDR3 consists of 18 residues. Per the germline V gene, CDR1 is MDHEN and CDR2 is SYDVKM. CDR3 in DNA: TGTGCCAGCAGTTTATTGACATCGTGGGGGGCCTCTAACTATGGCTACACCTTC. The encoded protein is CASSLLTSWGASNYGYTF.

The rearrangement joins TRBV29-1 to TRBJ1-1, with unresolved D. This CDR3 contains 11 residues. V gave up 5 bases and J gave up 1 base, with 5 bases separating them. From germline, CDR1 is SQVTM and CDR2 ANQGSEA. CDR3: CSVTANTEAFF. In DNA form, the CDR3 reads TGCAGCGTTACCGCGAACACTGAAGCTTTCTTT.

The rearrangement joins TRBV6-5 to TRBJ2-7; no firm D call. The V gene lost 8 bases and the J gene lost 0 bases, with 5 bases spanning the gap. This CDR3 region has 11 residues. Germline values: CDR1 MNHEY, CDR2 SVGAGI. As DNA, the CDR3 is TGTGCCAGCGCCAGCTCCTACGAGCAGTACTTC. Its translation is CASASSYEQYF.

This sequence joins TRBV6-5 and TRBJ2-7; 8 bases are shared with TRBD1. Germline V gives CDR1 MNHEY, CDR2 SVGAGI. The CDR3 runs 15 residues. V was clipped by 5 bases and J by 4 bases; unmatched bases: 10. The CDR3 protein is CASSNEWDRSYEQYF. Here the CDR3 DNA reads TGTGCCAGCAGTAACGAATGGGACAGGTCTTACGAGCAGTACTTC.

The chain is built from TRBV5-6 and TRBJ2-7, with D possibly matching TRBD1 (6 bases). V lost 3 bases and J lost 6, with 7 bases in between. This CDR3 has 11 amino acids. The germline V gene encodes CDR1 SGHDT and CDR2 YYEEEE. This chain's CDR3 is CASSYRVEQYF. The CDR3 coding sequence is TGTGCCAGCAGCTACAGGGTCGAGCAGTACTTC.

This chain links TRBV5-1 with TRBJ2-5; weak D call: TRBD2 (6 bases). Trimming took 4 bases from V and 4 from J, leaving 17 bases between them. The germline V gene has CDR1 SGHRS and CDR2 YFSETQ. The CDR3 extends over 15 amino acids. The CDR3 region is CASSRADGGGETQYF. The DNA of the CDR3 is TGCGCCAGCAGCAGGGCGGATGGGGGAGGAGAGACCCAGTACTTC.

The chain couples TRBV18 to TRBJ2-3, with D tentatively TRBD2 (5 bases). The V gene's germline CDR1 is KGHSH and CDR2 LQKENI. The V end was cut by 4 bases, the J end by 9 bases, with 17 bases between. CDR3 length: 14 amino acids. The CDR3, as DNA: TGTGCCAGCTCACACGAGGGAGCCCGCGTAACGCAGTATTTT. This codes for CASSHEGARVTQYF. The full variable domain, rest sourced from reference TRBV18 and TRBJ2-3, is NAGVMQNPRHLVRRRGQEARLRCSPMKGHSHVYWYRQLPEEGLKFMVYLQKENIIDESGMPKERFSAEFPKEGPSILRIQQVVRGDSAAYFCASSHEGARVTQYFGPGTRLTVL.

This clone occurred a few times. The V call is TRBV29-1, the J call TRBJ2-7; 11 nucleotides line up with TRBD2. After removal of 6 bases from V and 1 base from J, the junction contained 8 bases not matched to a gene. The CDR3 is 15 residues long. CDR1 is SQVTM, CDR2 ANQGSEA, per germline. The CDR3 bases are TGCAGCGTGACCAAACTAGCGGGAGTATCCTACGAGCAGTACTTC. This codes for CSVTKLAGVSYEQYF.

The CDR3 sequence: CASSATSDEQYF. The CDR3 coding sequence is TGTGCCAGCTCGGCCACTAGCGACGAGCAGTACTTC. The chain uses TRBV18 and TRBJ2-7; 7 bases agree with TRBD2. Germline V CDR1 and CDR2: KGHSH, LQKENI. This CDR3 contains 12 residues. The trim removed 6 bases at V and 5 bases at J, leaving 4 bases unmatched.

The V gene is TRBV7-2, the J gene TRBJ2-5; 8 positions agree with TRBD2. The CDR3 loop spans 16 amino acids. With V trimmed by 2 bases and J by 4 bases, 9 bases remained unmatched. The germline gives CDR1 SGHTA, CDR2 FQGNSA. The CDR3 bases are TGTGCCAGCAGCTTATCCGGAGCGGGAGTGCGAGAGACCCAGTACTTC. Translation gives CASSLSGAGVRETQYF.

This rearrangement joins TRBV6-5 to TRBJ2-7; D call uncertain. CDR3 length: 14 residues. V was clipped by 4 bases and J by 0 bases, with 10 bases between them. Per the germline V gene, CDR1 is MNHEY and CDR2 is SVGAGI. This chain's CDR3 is CASSLGPGSYEQYF. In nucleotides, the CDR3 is TGTGCCAGCAGTTTGGGCCCCGGCTCCTACGAGCAGTACTTC.

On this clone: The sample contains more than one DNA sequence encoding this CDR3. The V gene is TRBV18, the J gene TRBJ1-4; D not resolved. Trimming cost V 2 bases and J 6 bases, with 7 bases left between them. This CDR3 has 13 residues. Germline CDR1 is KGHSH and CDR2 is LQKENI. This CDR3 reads CASSPGLDEKLFF. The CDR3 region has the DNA TGTGCCAGCTCACCAGGTTTAGATGAAAAACTGTTTTTT.

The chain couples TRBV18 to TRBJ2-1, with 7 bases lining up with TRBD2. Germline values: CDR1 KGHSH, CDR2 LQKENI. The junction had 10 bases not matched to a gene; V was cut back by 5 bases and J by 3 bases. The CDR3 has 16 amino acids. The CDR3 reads CASSRASGLIYNEQFF. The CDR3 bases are TGTGCCAGCTCAAGGGCTAGCGGACTCATCTACAATGAGCAGTTCTTC. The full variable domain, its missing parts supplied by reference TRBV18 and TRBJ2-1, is NAGVMQNPRHLVRRRGQEARLRCSPMKGHSHVYWYRQLPEEGLKFMVYLQKENIIDESGMPKERFSAEFPKEGPSILRIQQVVRGDSAAYFCASSRASGLIYNEQFFGPGTRLTVL.

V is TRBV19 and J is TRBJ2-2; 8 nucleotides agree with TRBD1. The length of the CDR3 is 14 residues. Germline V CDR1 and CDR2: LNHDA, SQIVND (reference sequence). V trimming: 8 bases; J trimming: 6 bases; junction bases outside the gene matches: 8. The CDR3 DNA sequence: TGTGCCAGTTCCCCCGGACAGGGTCCCGGGGAGCTGTTTTTT. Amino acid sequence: CASSPGQGPGELFF. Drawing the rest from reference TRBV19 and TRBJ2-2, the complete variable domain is DGGITQSPKYLFRKEGQNVTLSCEQNLNHDAMYWYRQDPGQGLRLIYYSQIVNDFQKGDIAEGYSVSREKKESFPLTVTSAQKNPTAFYLCASSPGQGPGELFFGEGSRLTVL.

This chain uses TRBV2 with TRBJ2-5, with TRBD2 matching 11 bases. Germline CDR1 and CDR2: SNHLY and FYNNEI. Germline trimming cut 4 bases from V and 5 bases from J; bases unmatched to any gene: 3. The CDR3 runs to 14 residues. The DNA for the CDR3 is TGTGCCAGCAGTGGGGTAGCGGGAGGGGAGACCCAGTACTTC. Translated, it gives CASSGVAGGETQYF.

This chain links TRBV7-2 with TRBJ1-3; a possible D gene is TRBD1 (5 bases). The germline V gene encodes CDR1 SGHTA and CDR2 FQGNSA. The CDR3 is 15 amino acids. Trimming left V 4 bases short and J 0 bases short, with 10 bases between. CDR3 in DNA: TGTGCCAGCAGCTCAGCCGGGGCCTCTGGAAACACCATATATTTT. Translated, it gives CASSSAGASGNTIYF.

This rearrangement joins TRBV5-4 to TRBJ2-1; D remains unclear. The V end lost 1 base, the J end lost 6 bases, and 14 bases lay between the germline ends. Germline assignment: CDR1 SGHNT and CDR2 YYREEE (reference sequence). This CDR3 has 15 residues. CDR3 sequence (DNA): TGTGCCAGCAGCTTGTTTTTTCAGACCAGCAATGAGCAGTTCTTC. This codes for CASSLFFQTSNEQFF.

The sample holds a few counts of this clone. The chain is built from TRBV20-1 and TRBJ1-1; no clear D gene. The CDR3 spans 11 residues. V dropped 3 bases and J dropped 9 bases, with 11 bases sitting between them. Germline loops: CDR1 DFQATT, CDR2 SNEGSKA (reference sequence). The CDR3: CSARDPAQAFF. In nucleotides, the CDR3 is TGCAGTGCTAGGGATCCCGCTCAAGCTTTCTTT.

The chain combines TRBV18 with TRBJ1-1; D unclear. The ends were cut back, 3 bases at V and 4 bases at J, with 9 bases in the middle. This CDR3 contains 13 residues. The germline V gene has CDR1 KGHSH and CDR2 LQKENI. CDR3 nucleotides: TGTGCCAGCTCACCTTCGGAAGGCACTGAAGCTTTCTTT. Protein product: CASSPSEGTEAFF.

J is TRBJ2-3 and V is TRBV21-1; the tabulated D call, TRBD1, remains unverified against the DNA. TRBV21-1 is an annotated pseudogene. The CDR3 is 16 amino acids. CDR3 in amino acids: CASSSPGTGPTDTQYF. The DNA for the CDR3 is TGTGCCAGCAGCTCCCCCGGGACAGGGCCGACAGATACGCAGTATTTT.

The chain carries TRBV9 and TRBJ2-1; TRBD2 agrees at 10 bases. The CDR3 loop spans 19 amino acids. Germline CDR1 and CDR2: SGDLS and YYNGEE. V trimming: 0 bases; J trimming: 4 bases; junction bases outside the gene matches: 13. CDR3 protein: CASSVGGSVAGGQYNEQFF. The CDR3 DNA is TGTGCCAGCAGCGTAGGAGGGTCGGTAGCGGGAGGACAATACAATGAGCAGTTCTTC. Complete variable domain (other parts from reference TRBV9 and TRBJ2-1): DSGVTQTPKHLITATGQRVTLRCSPRSGDLSVYWYQQSLDQGLQFLIQYYNGEERAKGNILERFSAQQFPDLHSELNLSSLELGDSALYFCASSVGGSVAGGQYNEQFFGPGTRLTVL.

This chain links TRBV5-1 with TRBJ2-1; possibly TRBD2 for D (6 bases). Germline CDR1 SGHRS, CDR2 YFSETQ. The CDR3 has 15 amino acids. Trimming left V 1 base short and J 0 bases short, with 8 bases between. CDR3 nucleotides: TGCGCCAGCAGCTTGTGGGAGGCCTCCTACAATGAGCAGTTCTTC. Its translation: CASSLWEASYNEQFF.

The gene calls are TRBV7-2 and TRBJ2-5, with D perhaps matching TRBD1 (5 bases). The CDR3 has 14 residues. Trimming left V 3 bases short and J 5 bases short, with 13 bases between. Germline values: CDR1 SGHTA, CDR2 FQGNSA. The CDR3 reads CASSFLGVRETQYF. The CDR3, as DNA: TGTGCCAGCAGCTTCTTAGGGGTTCGGGAGACCCAGTACTTC. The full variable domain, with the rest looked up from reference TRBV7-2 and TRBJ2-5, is GAGVSQSPSNKVTEKGKDVELRCDPISGHTALYWYRQSLGQGLEFLIYFQGNSAPDKSGLPSDRFSAERTGGSVSTLTIQRTQQEDSAVYLCASSFLGVRETQYFGPGTRLLVL.

The CDR3 region has the DNA TGCGCCAGCAGCTTGGTAGGTGACAGGAATTCACCCCTCCACTTT. This gives the protein CASSLVGDRNSPLHF. The chain is built from TRBV5-1 and TRBJ1-6; D might be TRBD1 (6 bases). Germline CDR1 SGHRS, CDR2 YFSETQ. The CDR3 totals 15 residues. V lost 0 bases, J lost 7 bases, and 11 bases lay in between. The complete variable domain, with remaining parts taken from reference TRBV5-1 and TRBJ1-6, reads KAGVTQTPRYLIKTRGQQVTLSCSPISGHRSVSWYQQTPGQGLQFLFEYFSETQRNKGNFPGRFSGRQFSNSRSEMNVSTLELGDSALYLCASSLVGDRNSPLHFGNGTRLTVT.

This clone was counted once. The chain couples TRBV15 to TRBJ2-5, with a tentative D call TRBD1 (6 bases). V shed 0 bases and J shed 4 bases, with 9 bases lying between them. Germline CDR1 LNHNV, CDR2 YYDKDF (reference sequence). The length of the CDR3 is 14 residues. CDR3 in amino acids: CATSRDQGSETQYF. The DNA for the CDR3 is TGTGCCACCAGCAGAGATCAGGGGTCAGAGACCCAGTACTTC.

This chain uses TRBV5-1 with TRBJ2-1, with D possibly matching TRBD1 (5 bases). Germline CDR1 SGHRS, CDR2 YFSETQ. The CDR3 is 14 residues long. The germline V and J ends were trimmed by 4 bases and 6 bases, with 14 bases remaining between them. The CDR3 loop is CASSPDSTANEQFF. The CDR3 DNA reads TGCGCCAGCAGCCCGGATTCGACAGCCAATGAGCAGTTCTTC.

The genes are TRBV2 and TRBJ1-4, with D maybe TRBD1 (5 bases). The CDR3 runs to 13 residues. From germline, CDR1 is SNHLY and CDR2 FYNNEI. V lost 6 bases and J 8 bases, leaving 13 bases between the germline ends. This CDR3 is CASRFQGREKLFF. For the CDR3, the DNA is TGTGCCAGCAGATTTCAGGGAAGAGAAAAACTGTTTTTT.